A selection of T cell receptor beta chains follows, all from one sample in a study of radiation and T cells in renal cell carcinoma. Profiling relied on immunoSEQ multiplex PCR, and the TCRdb table lists in-frame clones only, not all of them. The repertoire holds 15,000 to 20,000 clones, with roughly three fifths as singletons. Sequences were derived from tumor tissue, sampled from a patient whose treatment was nephrectomy without radiotherapy. The receptors were sampled from a man aged 45-65 years with renal cell carcinoma. CDR3s include the opening cysteine and the closing phenylalanine or tryptophan. A D gene is named only where the DNA matches it firmly. The listing skips clone size in some rows; elsewhere it reads once, few, many or a size class.

abundance: once; j_gene: TRBJ1-1; d_gene: TRBD1; v_gene: TRBV19; CDR3aa: CASSTGQGVRTEAFF; CDR3nt: TGTGCCAGTAGTACCGGACAGGGGGTAAGGACTGAAGCTTTCTTT
abundance: .; j_gene: TRBJ2-7; d_gene: .; v_gene: TRBV7-9; CDR3aa: CASSPTGYEQYF; CDR3nt: TGTGCCAGCAGCCCCACAGGGTACGAGCAGTACTTC
abundance: .; j_gene: TRBJ1-1; d_gene: TRBD1; v_gene: TRBV7-2; CDR3aa: CASSYRGRGAEAFF; CDR3nt: TGTGCCAGCAGTTATAGGGGGCGCGGGGCTGAAGCTTTCTTT
abundance: many; j_gene: TRBJ1-1; d_gene: .; v_gene: TRBV9; CDR3aa: CASSVGVMNTEAFF; CDR3nt: TGTGCCAGCAGCGTAGGGGTTATGAACACTGAAGCTTTCTTT
abundance: .; j_gene: TRBJ2-7; d_gene: .; v_gene: TRBV9; CDR3aa: CASSVEAAASYEQYF; CDR3nt: TGTGCCAGCAGCGTAGAAGCGGCCGCCTCCTACGAGCAGTACTTC
abundance: .; j_gene: TRBJ1-1; d_gene: .; v_gene: TRBV4-3; CDR3aa: CASSQDQGNTEAFF; CDR3nt: TGCGCCAGCAGCCAAGACCAGGGGAACACTGAAGCTTTCTTT
abundance: .; j_gene: TRBJ1-1; d_gene: .; v_gene: TRBV5-4; CDR3aa: CASSQGTRNTEAFF; CDR3nt: TGTGCCAGCAGTCAAGGGACAAGGAACACTGAAGCTTTCTTT
abundance: once; j_gene: TRBJ2-7; d_gene: .; v_gene: TRBV25-1; CDR3aa: CASSESGGQGRSYEQYF; CDR3nt: TGTGCCAGCAGTGAATCTGGGGGTCAGGGTCGGTCCTACGAGCAGTACTTC
abundance: .; j_gene: TRBJ2-7; d_gene: .; v_gene: TRBV19; CDR3aa: CASRVTDRNSYEQYF; CDR3nt: TGTGCCAGTAGGGTCACCGACAGAAACTCCTACGAGCAGTACTTC
abundance: .; j_gene: TRBJ1-1; d_gene: .; v_gene: TRBV19; CDR3aa: CASRGGRLNTEAFF; CDR3nt: TGTGCCAGTAGAGGGGGACGATTGAACACTGAAGCTTTCTTT
abundance: .; j_gene: TRBJ1-2; d_gene: TRBD1; v_gene: TRBV19; CDR3aa: CASSPRQGLNYGYTF; CDR3nt: TGTGCCAGTAGTCCTCGACAGGGTTTGAACTATGGCTACACCTTC
abundance: .; j_gene: TRBJ1-1; d_gene: TRBD1; v_gene: TRBV18; CDR3aa: CASAGQKNTEAFF; CDR3nt: TGTGCCAGCGCGGGACAGAAGAACACTGAAGCTTTCTTT
abundance: few; j_gene: TRBJ1-2; d_gene: .; v_gene: TRBV10-3; CDR3aa: CAISESQGPSYGYTF; CDR3nt: TGTGCCATCAGTGAGTCTCAGGGTCCAAGCTATGGCTACACCTTC
abundance: .; j_gene: TRBJ1-1; d_gene: TRBD1; v_gene: TRBV10-3; CDR3aa: CAISPGQGSGTEAFF; CDR3nt: TGTGCCATCAGTCCGGGACAGGGAAGTGGCACTGAAGCTTTCTTT
abundance: .; j_gene: TRBJ2-3; d_gene: TRBD2; v_gene: TRBV19; CDR3aa: CASRGLAKGTDTQYF; CDR3nt: TGTGCCAGTAGGGGACTAGCTAAAGGCACAGATACGCAGTATTTT
abundance: .; j_gene: TRBJ2-5; d_gene: .; v_gene: TRBV20-1; CDR3aa: CAGRETQYF; CDR3nt: TGCGCTGGGCGGGAGACCCAGTACTTC
abundance: .; j_gene: TRBJ2-7; d_gene: TRBD2; v_gene: TRBV28; CDR3aa: CASSQGLAGGEQYF; CDR3nt: TGTGCCAGCAGTCAGGGACTAGCGGGAGGCGAGCAGTACTTC
abundance: .; j_gene: TRBJ1-5; d_gene: .; v_gene: TRBV27; CDR3aa: CASSQMQGGNQPQHF; CDR3nt: TGTGCCAGCAGTCAGATGCAGGGAGGAAATCAGCCCCAGCATTTT
abundance: .; j_gene: TRBJ2-5; d_gene: .; v_gene: TRBV29-1; CDR3aa: CTGGGQAETQYF; CDR3nt: TGCACCGGGGGGGGACAGGCTGAGACCCAGTACTTC
abundance: few; j_gene: TRBJ2-5; d_gene: .; v_gene: TRBV9; CDR3aa: CASSAGGRAGETQYF; CDR3nt: TGTGCCAGCAGCGCTGGGGGCAGGGCTGGGGAGACCCAGTACTTC
abundance: few; j_gene: TRBJ1-1; d_gene: .; v_gene: TRBV18; CDR3aa: CASSVNGETEAFF; CDR3nt: TGTGCCAGCTCTGTAAACGGGGAGACTGAAGCTTTCTTT
abundance: .; j_gene: TRBJ1-2; d_gene: .; v_gene: TRBV5-1; CDR3aa: CASSLGLRYTF; CDR3nt: TGCGCCAGCAGCTTGGGGCTGCGCTACACCTTC
abundance: few; j_gene: TRBJ2-5; d_gene: TRBD2; v_gene: TRBV7-9; CDR3aa: CASSPSGRAEETQYF; CDR3nt: TGTGCCAGCAGCCCTAGCGGGAGGGCCGAAGAGACCCAGTACTTC
abundance: few; j_gene: TRBJ2-7; d_gene: .; v_gene: TRBV4-3; CDR3aa: CASSQGAGVSYEQYF; CDR3nt: TGCGCCAGCAGCCAAGGAGCAGGGGTCTCCTACGAGCAGTACTTC
abundance: few; j_gene: TRBJ1-1; d_gene: .; v_gene: TRBV7-2; CDR3aa: CASSLRTANTEAFF; CDR3nt: TGTGCCAGCAGCCTTCGGACAGCAAACACTGAAGCTTTCTTT
abundance: .; j_gene: TRBJ2-1; d_gene: .; v_gene: TRBV6-5; CDR3aa: CASSRGTAGFF; CDR3nt: TGTGCCAGCAGCCGCGGGACAGCCGGGTTCTTC
abundance: .; j_gene: TRBJ2-7; d_gene: TRBD1; v_gene: TRBV4-3; CDR3aa: CASSQDGQGDYEQYF; CDR3nt: TGCGCCAGCAGCCAAGATGGACAGGGGGACTACGAGCAGTACTTC
abundance: few; j_gene: TRBJ1-6; d_gene: .; v_gene: TRBV18; CDR3aa: CASSPDGYSPLHF; CDR3nt: TGTGCCAGCTCACCGGACGGATATTCACCCCTCCACTTT
abundance: .; j_gene: TRBJ1-3; d_gene: TRBD1; v_gene: TRBV7-3; CDR3aa: CASSAQGAAGNTIYF; CDR3nt: TGTGCCAGCAGCGCACAGGGGGCTGCTGGAAACACCATATATTTT
abundance: .; j_gene: TRBJ1-1; d_gene: .; v_gene: TRBV28; CDR3aa: CASSSGPKRATEAFF; CDR3nt: TGTGCCAGCAGTTCGGGACCTAAACGGGCCACTGAAGCTTTCTTT
abundance: .; j_gene: TRBJ1-3; d_gene: .; v_gene: TRBV6-5; CDR3aa: CASRAQGRRGNTIYF; CDR3nt: TGTGCCAGCAGGGCCCAGGGCCGCCGCGGAAACACCATATATTTT
abundance: few; j_gene: TRBJ2-3; d_gene: .; v_gene: TRBV6-1; CDR3aa: CASSVNREDTQYF; CDR3nt: TGTGCCAGCAGTGTGAACAGGGAAGATACGCAGTATTTT
abundance: .; j_gene: TRBJ1-2; d_gene: .; v_gene: TRBV6-4; CDR3aa: CASSATSANYGYTF; CDR3nt: TGTGCCAGCAGTGCGACTTCGGCTAACTATGGCTACACCTTC
abundance: .; j_gene: TRBJ2-7; d_gene: TRBD1; v_gene: TRBV27; CDR3aa: CASSAGTGSEQYF; CDR3nt: TGTGCCAGCAGTGCCGGGACAGGTTCCGAGCAGTACTTC
abundance: large; j_gene: TRBJ1-1; d_gene: .; v_gene: TRBV19; CDR3aa: CASWTANTEAFF; CDR3nt: TGTGCCAGTTGGACAGCGAACACTGAAGCTTTCTTT
abundance: .; j_gene: TRBJ1-1; d_gene: .; v_gene: TRBV29-1; CDR3aa: CSAGGAEAFF; CDR3nt: TGCAGCGCCGGAGGGGCTGAAGCTTTCTTT
abundance: .; j_gene: TRBJ2-7; d_gene: .; v_gene: TRBV10-3; CDR3aa: CAISEPGPSYEQYF; CDR3nt: TGTGCCATCAGTGAGCCGGGACCGAGCTACGAGCAGTACTTC
abundance: .; j_gene: TRBJ1-1; d_gene: .; v_gene: TRBV5-1; CDR3aa: CASSLVGSRGGTEAFF; CDR3nt: TGCGCCAGCAGCTTGGTAGGGTCGCGGGGAGGGACTGAAGCTTTCTTT
abundance: .; j_gene: TRBJ1-1; d_gene: .; v_gene: TRBV6-1; CDR3aa: CASSSGGLEAFF; CDR3nt: TGTGCCAGCAGTTCTGGCGGTTTAGAAGCTTTCTTT
abundance: .; j_gene: TRBJ2-7; d_gene: .; v_gene: TRBV27; CDR3aa: CASGGGISYEQYF; CDR3nt: TGTGCCAGCGGGGGCGGAATCTCCTACGAGCAGTACTTC
abundance: .; j_gene: TRBJ1-5; d_gene: .; v_gene: TRBV6-1; CDR3aa: CASSDFYQPQHF; CDR3nt: TGTGCCAGCAGTGATTTCTATCAGCCCCAGCATTTT
abundance: few; j_gene: TRBJ1-1; d_gene: .; v_gene: TRBV7-9; CDR3aa: CASGPMTNTEAFF; CDR3nt: TGTGCCAGCGGGCCTATGACGAACACTGAAGCTTTCTTT
abundance: .; j_gene: TRBJ2-7; d_gene: .; v_gene: TRBV6-5; CDR3aa: CASSYSAGASSYEQYF; CDR3nt: TGTGCCAGCAGTTACTCGGCGGGGGCGAGCTCCTACGAGCAGTACTTC
abundance: .; j_gene: TRBJ1-1; d_gene: .; v_gene: TRBV27; CDR3aa: CASCNTVQTGEAFF; CDR3nt: TGTGCCAGTTGCAACACTGTTCAAACGGGTGAAGCTTTCTTT